The next 21 T cell receptor beta chains were all read from a single sample in a study of beta chain features in type 1 diabetes (dated 2018 in TCRdb). Receptor amplification or capture employed the immunoSEQ multiplex PCR assay. The entire amount of isolated RNA was reverse transcribed using the High Capacity cDNA Reverse Transcription Kit, so the sequenced TCRB transcripts were expressed ones. Entries here come from immuneACCESS through TCRdb and include only in-frame sequences with V and J called. Some clones fail to appear in such tables; in the studies checked, an unresolved V gene covers under half of the shortfall, and the cause of the remainder is unknown. The sample table holds fewer than 550,000 clones, of which about an eighth were seen once. The leading ten clones occupy 0.04% to 0.05% of the sample. The sequenced sample consisted of naive CD4+ T cells from blood. The sample's cell subset or site label, in plain terms: true naive CD4+ T cells. The receptors stem from a young woman in good health.

This clone has just a few counts. V gene TRBV29-1 combines with J gene TRBJ2-6, with 8 bases matching TRBD2. The CDR3 contains 16 residues. With 5 bases clipped from V and 4 bases from J, the junction kept 10 bases outside the gene matches. CDR1 is SQVTM, CDR2 ANQGSEA, per germline. CDR3 amino acids: CSVSGTRGRGANVLTF. CDR3 DNA sequence: TGCAGCGTTTCGGGGACTAGGGGTAGGGGGGCCAACGTCCTGACTTTC.

This clone turned up a few times. This same CDR3 is encoded by further DNA sequences in the sample. J is TRBJ2-7 and V is TRBV7-2, with D perhaps matching TRBD2 (6 bases). This CDR3 has 15 residues. Germline CDR1 is SGHTA and CDR2 is FQGNSA. Deletions cut 1 base from V and 0 bases from J, with 10 bases between. CDR3 loop: CASSLDPTSSYEQYF. DNA of the CDR3: TGTGCCAGCAGCTTAGACCCGACTAGCTCCTACGAGCAGTACTTC.

The rearrangement joins TRBV5-6 to TRBJ1-2; possible D gene TRBD1, 5 bases. CDR1 and CDR2 from the germline V gene are SGHDT and YYEEEE. CDR3 size: 15 residues. V was pared by 3 bases and J by 4 bases, with 16 bases between. CDR3 bases: TGTGCCAGCAGCTCCTACGGGGGATCGGGCTATGGCTACACCTTC. Its protein is CASSSYGGSGYGYTF.

This clone was seen a handful of times. The V gene is TRBV13, the J gene TRBJ1-2; 10 bases align to TRBD1. V gave up 2 bases and J gave up 5 bases; unmatched junction bases: 5. From germline, CDR1 is PRHDT and CDR2 FYEKMQ (reference sequence). CDR3 length: 15 amino acids. CDR3 nucleotide sequence: TGTGCCAGCAGCTTAAGCCGGGACAGGGGATATGGCTACACCTTC. Amino acid sequence: CASSLSRDRGYGYTF. The full variable domain, completed using reference TRBV13 and TRBJ1-2, is AAGVIQSPRHLIKEKRETATLKCYPIPRHDTVYWYQQGPGQDPQFLISFYEKMQSDKGSIPDRFSAQQFSDYHSELNMSSLELGDSALYFCASSLSRDRGYGYTFGSGTRLTVV.

This clone was observed a handful of times. This chain connects TRBV5-4 to TRBJ2-1; either TRBD1 or TRBD2 may supply D (5 bases each). The germline V gene has CDR1 SGHNT and CDR2 YYREEE (reference sequence). The ends were cut back, 6 bases at V and 4 bases at J, with 17 bases in the middle. The CDR3 has 15 amino acids. CDR3 DNA sequence: TGTGCCAGCACGGACCCCGGGGCCCTGTACAATGAGCAGTTCTTC. Protein: CASTDPGALYNEQFF.

The chain links TRBV9 to TRBJ1-2; no reliable D call. Per the germline V gene, CDR1 is SGDLS and CDR2 is YYNGEE. This CDR3 is built from 15 residues. V was trimmed by 0 bases and J by 5 bases, leaving 14 bases between them. This CDR3 is CASSVGAPPGYGYTF. In nucleotides, the CDR3 is TGTGCCAGCAGCGTAGGGGCCCCACCGGGGTATGGCTACACCTTC.

Only a few counts were recorded for this clone. The V gene is TRBV20-1, the J gene TRBJ1-5; D uncertain. In germline, CDR1 is DFQATT, CDR2 SNEGSKA (reference sequence). Trimming pared 6 bases from V and 4 bases from J, leaving 7 bases between. The CDR3 contains 11 residues. The CDR3 DNA reads as TGCAGTGCCTTGGGGAATCAGCCCCAGCATTTT. It translates to CSALGNQPQHF.

This rearrangement joins TRBV5-4 to TRBJ2-7; TRBD2 might be the D (5 bases). The CDR3 totals 15 residues. Trimming pared 4 bases from V and 2 bases from J, leaving 16 bases between. Germline V CDR1 and CDR2: SGHNT, YYREEE (reference sequence). As DNA, the CDR3 is TGTGCCAGCAGCCCGAGGCCCGGAGGACCCTACGAGCAGTACTTC. Translated: CASSPRPGGPYEQYF.

The chain links TRBV6-5 to TRBJ2-7, with D perhaps TRBD1 (5 bases). The CDR3 has 13 residues. Per germline, CDR1 MNHEY and CDR2 SVGAGI. The V end lost 2 bases, the J end lost 6 bases, and 11 bases lay between the germline ends. The CDR3, as DNA: TGTGCCAGCAGTTACGGGATAGGGGCCGAGCAGTACTTC. Amino acid sequence: CASSYGIGAEQYF.

This chain joins TRBV7-6 and TRBJ2-1; D might be TRBD2 (6 bases). This CDR3 is 17 amino acids long. V dropped 5 bases and J dropped 0 bases, with 17 bases sitting between them. The germline V gene has CDR1 SGHVS and CDR2 FNYEAQ. The CDR3 protein is CASSPSGWGGSYNEQFF. The CDR3 coding sequence is TGTGCCAGCAGCCCCTCGGGGTGGGGAGGCTCCTACAATGAGCAGTTCTTC.

V gene TRBV6-6 combines with J gene TRBJ2-1, with 8 positions matching TRBD2. With 7 bases clipped from V and 0 bases from J, the junction kept 5 bases outside the gene matches. This CDR3 comprises 15 residues. Germline V gene data show CDR1 as MNHNY and CDR2 as SVGAGI (reference sequence). The chain's CDR3 is CASIAGKPSYNEQFF. For the CDR3, the DNA is TGTGCCAGCATAGCGGGAAAACCCTCCTACAATGAGCAGTTCTTC.

J is TRBJ2-5 and V is TRBV18; 8 positions agree with TRBD1. This CDR3 has 13 residues. The germline CDR1 and CDR2 sequences are KGHSH and LQKENI. Trimming cost V 4 bases and J 5 bases; bases outside gene matches: 3. CDR3 sequence (DNA): TGTGCCAGCTCACAGACAGGGGTGGAGACCCAGTACTTC. Translation gives CASSQTGVETQYF.

This chain connects TRBV5-4 to TRBJ2-5, with D possibly TRBD1 on 5 matching bases. This CDR3 is built from 15 residues. The germline gives CDR1 SGHNT, CDR2 YYREEE (reference sequence). The V end was cut by 4 bases, the J end by 2 bases, with 15 bases between. This chain's CDR3 is CASSLGTGTQETQYF. The DNA for the CDR3 is TGTGCCAGCAGCCTGGGAACAGGTACTCAAGAGACCCAGTACTTC. Filled out from reference TRBV5-4 and TRBJ2-5, the complete variable domain reads ETGVTQSPTHLIKTRGQQVTLRCSSQSGHNTVSWYQQALGQGPQFIFQYYREEENGRGNFPPRFSGLQFPNYSSELNVNALELDDSALYLCASSLGTGTQETQYFGPGTRLLVL.

This clone was counted once. The J gene is TRBJ2-7, the V gene TRBV30, with 14 bases that match TRBD2. The ends lost 0 bases at V and 2 bases at J; junction bases unmatched: 9. The CDR3 sequence is 18 residues long. Germline lookup yields CDR1 GTSNPN and CDR2 SVGIG (reference sequence). The CDR3 nucleotides read TGTGCCTGGAGTGTACAGAGGACTAGCGGGAGGACGACCTACGAGCAGTACTTC. The encoded protein is CAWSVQRTSGRTTYEQYF. Supplemented by reference TRBV30 and TRBJ2-7, the full variable domain reads SQTIHQWPATLVQPVGSPLSLECTVEGTSNPNLYWYRQAAGRGLQLLFYSVGIGQISSEVPQNLSASRPQDRQFILSSKKLLLSDSGFYLCAWSVQRTSGRTTYEQYFGPGTRLTVT.

This clone was counted a few times. CDR3 coding DNA: TGTGCCAGCAGCTTAGGGGGCCTGACAGGGTATCACTACGAGCAGTACTTC. It encodes CASSLGGLTGYHYEQYF. The chain recombines TRBV7-8 with TRBJ2-7; 7 nucleotides line up with TRBD1. The CDR3 extends over 17 amino acids. The germline gives CDR1 SGHVS, CDR2 FQNEAQ. Losses at the gene ends were 1 base for V and 3 bases for J; bases not matched to a gene: 12.

As for this clone: A junction boundary mismatches the germline segment, possibly from a read error. The rearrangement uses TRBV30 and TRBJ2-7; D perhaps matches TRBD1 (6 bases). The CDR3 consists of 14 residues. Looked up from germline, CDR1 is GTSNPN and CDR2 is SVGIG (reference sequence). CDR3 DNA: TGTGCCGGGAGAGGACAGTTCAGCTCCTACGAGCAGTACTTC. This codes for CAGRGQFSSYEQYF.

V usage is TRBV7-9 and J usage is TRBJ2-3; TRBD2 matches at 8 bases. CDR3 length equals 15 residues. V dropped 5 bases and J dropped 3; count of bases not matched to a gene: 7. Germline CDR1 SEHNR, CDR2 FQNEAQ (reference sequence). As DNA, the CDR3 is TGTGCCAGCAGCGACCCGGGAGGGCCAACAGATACGCAGTATTTT. It is translated as CASSDPGGPTDTQYF.

The rearrangement uses TRBV4-2 and TRBJ2-3; possible D gene TRBD1, 5 bases. Deletions cut 0 bases from V and 1 base from J, with 14 bases between. From germline, CDR1 is LGHNA and CDR2 YNFKEQ. The CDR3 contains 17 residues. CDR3 region: CASSQDWGTARTDTQYF. In DNA form, the CDR3 reads TGTGCCAGCAGCCAAGATTGGGGCACAGCACGCACAGATACGCAGTATTTT.

This clone was picked up a small number of times. V and J are TRBV2 and TRBJ2-1; D gene uncertain. Germline CDR1 is SNHLY and CDR2 is FYNNEI. V was cut by 5 bases and J by 9 bases, with 8 bases left in between. This CDR3 has 11 amino acids. The CDR3 bases are TGTGCCAGCAGTCCTCAGAGTGAGCAGTTCTTC. Translating it yields CASSPQSEQFF.

The chain combines TRBV5-6 with TRBJ2-5; 10 bases are shared with TRBD1. V trimming: 4 bases; J trimming: 7 bases; junction bases outside the gene matches: 10. The CDR3 has 15 amino acids. CDR1 is SGHDT, CDR2 YYEEEE, per germline. Written as DNA, the CDR3 is TGTGCCAGCAGCAGGACAGGGGGTAATAGAGGGACCCAGTACTTC. This translates into CASSRTGGNRGTQYF.

The chain carries TRBV29-1 and TRBJ2-3; the match to TRBD2 covers 9 bases. Per the germline V gene, CDR1 is SQVTM and CDR2 is ANQGSEA. The trim removed 4 bases at V and 0 bases at J, leaving 5 bases unmatched. This CDR3 is built from 15 residues. The CDR3: CSVVGLATSTDTQYF. As DNA, the CDR3 is TGCAGCGTTGTTGGACTAGCGACTAGCACAGATACGCAGTATTTT.